This T cell receptor (beta chain) derives from a study of persistence of HIV-infected CD4 T cells. Anti-CD3/anti-CD28 beads served as a nonspecific positive control stimulus. Sorting of responding CD4+ T cells relied on upregulated CD40 ligand together with CD69. Donors had undetectable plasma HIV-1 RNA, under 50 copies/mL, for 4+ years. General observations from the study: Compared with CD3/CD28-stimulated cells, CMV- and Gag-responding cells showed lower TCRbeta richness.

In the case of this clone: Its antigen is undetermined.

Germline assignment: CDR1 SNHLY and CDR2 FYNNEI. V was shortened by 7 bases and J by 0 bases, with 10 bases between the two germline ends. This CDR3 is built from 15 residues. This was the immunoSEQ version 4 assay in survey mode. Each sample used up to about 1 ug genomic DNA diluted to about 10 ng/uL. The table came from immunoSEQ multiplex PCR; TCRdb's copy has only in-frame clones and leaves some out. The table lists under 55,000 clones, about 87% of them singletons. The sample in question was CD4+ T cells sorted from PBMCs after 18-hour stimulation, obtained from a patient who received antiretroviral therapy. This chain joins TRBV2 and TRBJ2-6; maybe TRBD1 (6 bases). This receptor was identified in an adult woman with HIV who was CMV-seropositive. CDR3: CASTGTFSGANVLTF. The CDR3, as DNA: TGTGCCAGCACGGGGACATTCTCTGGGGCCAACGTCCTGACTTTC.